This passage covers 5 T cell receptor beta chains from one sample sequenced in a study of CD8 T cells in ankylosing spondylitis. Study-level points and caveats: It appeared that ankylosing spondylitis blood was characterized by a TCR beta motif of several highly homologous variants.

TCRdb re-analysed the 5' RACE reads in MiXCR, keeping a single row per CDR3 protein. The sample has around 770,000 distinct CDR3 sequences, 10% to 15% seen once. No antigen has been assigned to these receptors. What was sequenced was blood, either unsorted or a sorted T cell fraction (not recorded which). Every receptor here comes from a male donor with ankylosing spondylitis.

This clonotype was found a few times. The chain combines TRBV20-1 with TRBJ2-7; a weak D match, TRBD1 (5 bases). Trimming removed 0 bases from V and 1 base from J, with 19 bases in between. The CDR3 loop spans 17 amino acids. CDR1 DFQATT and CDR2 SNEGSKA come from the germline V gene (reference sequence). Here the CDR3 reads CSARDRRQGSASYEQYF. The CDR3 DNA reads TGCAGTGCTAGAGATAGGCGTCAGGGATCGGCGTCCTACGAGCAGTACTTC.

In this sample, this clonotype turned up many times. The CDR3 nucleotides are TGCGCCAGCAGCCAATCCCCGAGGACTGAAGCTTTCTTT. It encodes CASSQSPRTEAFF. The chain joins TRBV4-3 to TRBJ1-1; D unclear. The CDR3 runs 13 residues. Germline assignment: CDR1 LGHNA and CDR2 YSLEER. The ends were cut back, 2 bases at V and 5 bases at J, with 9 bases in the middle.

This clonotype was counted a single time. The chain is built from TRBV5-1 and TRBJ2-3; 11 bases are shared with TRBD2. With 3 bases clipped from V and 3 bases from J, the junction kept 9 bases outside the gene matches. This CDR3 spans 17 amino acids. Germline-derived CDR1 and CDR2 are SGHRS and YFSETQ. CDR3 sequence (DNA): TGCGCCAGCAGCTACCCTCGTAGCGGGAGGGTAACAGATACGCAGTATTTT. The encoded protein is CASSYPRSGRVTDTQYF.

V is TRBV6-1 and J is TRBJ2-4, with D unclear. The V end lost 6 bases, the J end lost 2 bases, and 8 bases lay between the germline ends. Germline assignment: CDR1 MNHNS and CDR2 SASEGT. This CDR3 is 13 amino acids long. For the CDR3, the DNA is TGTGCCAGCAGAACCAGGACCAAAAACATTCAGTACTTC. Amino acid sequence: CASRTRTKNIQYF.

This chain connects TRBV7-2 to TRBJ1-4, with a possible D match to TRBD1 (6 bases). This CDR3 region has 16 residues. Germline V gene lookup returns CDR1 SGHTA and CDR2 FQGNSA. Between the trimmed V and J ends, which lost 6 bases and 4 bases, there was a span of 18 bases. The CDR3 region has the DNA TGTGCCAGCAGTTCCGGGGTCCAGGGGAATAATGAAAAACTGTTTTTT. Translated, it gives CASSSGVQGNNEKLFF.